The 29 T cell receptor beta chains reported below all come from one sample, sequenced in a study of shared clonotypes between healthy human individuals. Assay: immunoSEQ multiplex PCR; the TCRdb copy retains only in-frame clones and omits some. The sample carries about 2.2 million clones, 85% to 95% recorded once. Terminally differentiated effector memory CD45RA+ cells were excluded from the naive CD8 cells, which were CD45RO-negative and positively selected for CCR7. The sequencing sample was made of naive CD8+ T cells from PBMCs. All receptors come from a man aged 18-30 years in good health. Some clones in this sample may be carry-over from other donors' samples.

The chain employs TRBV11-3 and TRBJ1-1, with D maybe TRBD1 (6 bases). The CDR3 spans 15 residues. Germline assignment: CDR1 SGHNT and CDR2 YENEEA. V lost 5 bases and J 8 bases, leaving 21 bases between the germline ends. The CDR3 nucleotides are TGTGCCAGCAGCCCGAGAGGGGGACAACCGAGCGAAGCTTTCTTT. Translated, it gives CASSPRGGQPSEAFF.

This clone was seen just once. The CDR3 nucleotides read TGCGCCAGCAGCCAAGACACAGGGAGAATGGAGCAGTACTTC. It translates to CASSQDTGRMEQYF. This sequence joins TRBV4-1 and TRBJ2-7, with D possibly matching TRBD1 (6 bases). This CDR3 comprises 14 residues. V lost 0 bases and J lost 7, with 13 bases in between. Germline loops: CDR1 MGHRA, CDR2 YSYEKL.

Note on this clone: Other DNA sequences of this sample code for an identical CDR3. The chain carries TRBV9 and TRBJ2-7; D may be TRBD1 (6 bases). CDR3 length: 13 amino acids. Trimming cost V 4 bases and J 4 bases, with 12 bases left between them. Germline V lookup: CDR1 SGDLS, CDR2 YYNGEE. The chain's CDR3 is CASSPPTGYEQYF. The CDR3 DNA reads as TGTGCCAGCAGCCCACCCACAGGGTACGAGCAGTACTTC.

The J gene is TRBJ2-7, the V gene TRBV7-9, with 10 bases lining up with TRBD2. The V gene end was trimmed by 5 bases and the J gene end by 5 bases; junction bases not matched to a gene: 9. The CDR3 extends over 15 amino acids. The V gene's germline CDR1 is SEHNR and CDR2 FQNEAQ (reference sequence). CDR3 sequence: CASSPPASGGNEQYF. As DNA, the CDR3 is TGTGCCAGCAGCCCCCCCGCTAGCGGGGGAAACGAGCAGTACTTC.

The rearrangement links TRBV27 to TRBJ1-5; the match to TRBD1 covers 8 bases. Looked up from germline, CDR1 is MNHEY and CDR2 is SMNVEV (reference sequence). Unmatched junction bases numbered 11, after V lost 7 bases and J lost 3 bases. The CDR3 runs to 16 residues. The CDR3: CASTPWPQGANQPQHF. CDR3 nucleotide sequence: TGTGCCAGCACCCCCTGGCCTCAGGGGGCCAATCAGCCCCAGCATTTT.

The chain carries TRBV5-5 and TRBJ2-7; D gene unclear. Trimming removed 2 bases from V and 7 bases from J, with 16 bases in between. The CDR3 totals 14 residues. Germline lookup yields CDR1 SGHKS and CDR2 YYEKEE (reference sequence). The CDR3 DNA reads as TGTGCCAGCAGCTTAGACCAGCCCTTGGGGGAGCAGTACTTC. Translating gives CASSLDQPLGEQYF. Using reference TRBV5-5 and TRBJ2-7 for the parts outside the CDR3, the full variable domain is DAGVTQSPTHLIKTRGQQVTLRCSPISGHKSVSWYQQVLGQGPQFIFQYYEKEERGRGNFPDRFSARQFPNYSSELNVNALLLGDSALYLCASSLDQPLGEQYFGPGTRLTVT.

The chain's CDR3 is CASSQDRAPLQPQHF. DNA of the CDR3: TGCGCCAGCAGCCAAGATAGGGCCCCTCTTCAGCCCCAGCATTTT. This chain connects TRBV4-1 to TRBJ1-5; the D is unclear. Trimming shortened V by 0 bases and J by 6 bases, and 12 bases separated the two germline ends. The germline gives CDR1 MGHRA, CDR2 YSYEKL. The CDR3 is 15 amino acids.

The genes are TRBV4-1 and TRBJ2-7; 12 nucleotides line up with TRBD1. Per the germline V gene, CDR1 is MGHRA and CDR2 is YSYEKL. CDR3 size: 17 residues. With 1 base clipped from V and 4 bases from J, the junction kept 8 bases outside the gene matches. The CDR3 DNA is TGCGCCAGCAGCCAAGGCACCGAGGGACAGGGGGCTTACGAGCAGTACTTC. This encodes CASSQGTEGQGAYEQYF.

The CDR3 coding sequence is TGTGCCTGGAGTGGGCCGTTTAGCACAGATACGCAGTATTTT. Protein sequence: CAWSGPFSTDTQYF. The rearrangement uses TRBV30 and TRBJ2-3, with D uncertain. CDR3 size: 14 residues. CDR1 and CDR2 (germline): GTSNPN, SVGIG (reference sequence). With 1 base removed from V and 0 bases from J, the gap between germline ends came to 8 bases.

V and J are TRBV27 and TRBJ2-1; no firm D call. Germline V gives CDR1 MNHEY, CDR2 SMNVEV (reference sequence). This CDR3 is 14 amino acids long. The V gene lost 6 bases and the J gene lost 8 bases, with 17 bases spanning the gap. In DNA, the CDR3 is TGTGCCAGCAGCTATTTAGTCTCCGCGCATGAGCAGTTCTTC. It yields the protein CASSYLVSAHEQFF.

This chain connects TRBV15 to TRBJ2-1; TRBD2 agrees at 7 bases. The germline CDR1 and CDR2 sequences are LNHNV and YYDKDF (reference sequence). The CDR3 loop spans 15 amino acids. V shed 5 bases, J shed 2 bases, and the junction held 6 bases outside the gene matches. The DNA for the CDR3 is TGTGCCACCAGCGGGACGGGGGGTGCCTACAATGAGCAGTTCTTC. This codes for CATSGTGGAYNEQFF.

The chain uses TRBV19 and TRBJ1-5, with D perhaps matching TRBD1 (5 bases). CDR3 size: 15 residues. CDR1 and CDR2 (germline): LNHDA, SQIVND (reference sequence). The V end lost 1 base, the J end lost 5 bases, and 12 bases lay between the germline ends. In DNA form, the CDR3 reads TGTGCCAGTAGTATAGTAGGGGCAGGCGATCAGCCCCAGCATTTT. Translating gives CASSIVGAGDQPQHF.

The chain carries TRBV7-2 and TRBJ2-5; D is unclear. The ends were cut back, 1 base at V and 5 bases at J, with 14 bases in the middle. The V gene's germline CDR1 is SGHTA and CDR2 FQGNSA. The CDR3 sequence is 15 residues long. As DNA, the CDR3 is TGTGCCAGCAGCTTAGTCACGGTTGGGCGGGAGACCCAGTACTTC. Its translation is CASSLVTVGRETQYF.

The chain employs TRBV28 and TRBJ2-7, with TRBD1 matching over 12 bases. V lost 3 bases to trimming and J lost 2 bases; unmatched junction nucleotides: 2. Germline V gives CDR1 MDHEN, CDR2 SYDVKM. This CDR3 region has 15 residues. As DNA, the CDR3 is TGTGCCAGCAGTTTTGGGACAGGGGGCCCCTACGAGCAGTACTTC. It specifies CASSFGTGGPYEQYF.

CDR3 amino acids: CASSVATGRGNTIYF. CDR3 nucleotides: TGTGCCAGCAGCGTAGCAACAGGACGTGGAAACACCATATATTTT. The chain combines TRBV9 with TRBJ1-3; the D gene is possibly TRBD1 (5 bases). Germline CDR1 SGDLS, CDR2 YYNGEE. The CDR3 is made up of 15 amino acids. V was shortened by 0 bases and J by 3 bases, with 10 bases between the two germline ends.

V usage is TRBV6-5 and J usage is TRBJ1-1, with TRBD1 identical over 7 bases. J lost 5 bases, V lost 6 bases, and 6 bases had no gene match. The CDR3 totals 13 residues. Per the germline V gene, CDR1 is MNHEY and CDR2 is SVGAGI. CDR3 in DNA: TGTGCCAGCAGAACAACAGGGGAGACTGAAGCTTTCTTT. It codes for CASRTTGETEAFF.

The chain carries TRBV1 and TRBJ2-5; TRBD1 is taken as the D call from the table, unchecked against the DNA. TRBV1 is given as a pseudogene. The length of the CDR3 is 15 residues. CDR3 protein: CTSSPDRLGRETQYF. CDR3 DNA sequence: TGCACCAGCAGCCCGGACAGGCTAGGACGGGAGACCCAGTACTTC.

J is TRBJ2-1 and V is TRBV4-3, with unresolved D. Between the trimmed V and J ends, which lost 0 bases and 5 bases, there was a span of 17 bases. The CDR3 totals 17 residues. Germline CDR1 and CDR2: LGHNA and YSLEER. The CDR3 DNA follows: TGCGCCAGCAGCCAAGATGAACTGGGTCCCCTCCACAATGAGCAGTTCTTC. This codes for CASSQDELGPLHNEQFF.

There are a few counts of this clone. This specimen includes other DNA sequences encoding the same CDR3. The V gene is TRBV6-5, the J gene TRBJ2-7; 9 positions match TRBD1. Trimming cost V 2 bases and J 3 bases; bases outside gene matches: 2. CDR3 size: 14 residues. Germline CDR1 and CDR2: MNHEY and SVGAGI. The CDR3 bases are TGTGCCAGCAGTTACGCGGACAGGGGCTACGAGCAGTACTTC. It translates to CASSYADRGYEQYF.

The J gene is TRBJ2-7, the V gene TRBV7-9; no definite D call. Trimming removed 5 bases from V and 6 bases from J, with 11 bases in between. This CDR3 comprises 12 residues. Germline CDR1 SEHNR, CDR2 FQNEAQ (reference sequence). In DNA, the CDR3 is TGTGCCAGCAGCCAAGGAGCTCCCGAGCAGTACTTC. Protein sequence: CASSQGAPEQYF.

This clone has only one observation. The rearrangement joins TRBV6-7 to TRBJ1-2, with D possibly TRBD1 on 5 matching bases. TRBV6-7 is annotated as an ORF whose role is uncertain. The CDR3 has 20 residues. V shed 6 bases and J shed 5 bases, with 34 bases lying between them. CDR3 DNA: TGTGCCAGCAGGCCGGGACTGAATACCCCTACAGCTCTCCCCCCTTATGGCTACACCTTC. Translated, it gives CASRPGLNTPTALPPYGYTF.

This rearrangement joins TRBV2 to TRBJ2-5, with D possibly being TRBD1 (5 bases). Between the trimmed V and J ends, which lost 5 bases and 2 bases, there was a span of 18 bases. Per the germline V gene, CDR1 is SNHLY and CDR2 is FYNNEI. CDR3 length: 16 amino acids. For the CDR3, the DNA is TGTGCCAGCAGTACCCGTGACAGCGAGCCTCAAGAGACCCAGTACTTC. Its translation is CASSTRDSEPQETQYF.

This chain uses TRBV6-1 with TRBJ1-2; D is perhaps TRBD1 (5 bases). This CDR3 has 16 amino acids. The V gene's germline CDR1 is MNHNS and CDR2 SASEGT. V was cut by 0 bases and J by 8 bases, with 19 bases left in between. The CDR3 loop is CASSEALRGRVYGYTF. The CDR3 DNA reads TGTGCCAGCAGTGAAGCGCTTCGGGGCAGGGTCTACGGCTACACCTTC.

V and J are TRBV28 and TRBJ1-1; the D gene is possibly TRBD1 (6 bases). Per germline, CDR1 MDHEN and CDR2 SYDVKM. The CDR3 has 14 amino acids. Trimming removed 5 bases from V and 4 bases from J, with 14 bases in between. In DNA form, the CDR3 reads TGTGCCAGCAGTCTCGGGGGCTGGGGCACTGAAGCTTTCTTT. Translated: CASSLGGWGTEAFF.

The CDR3 protein is CASSSGQRLGKNIQYF. CDR3 nucleotide sequence: TGTGCCAGCAGCAGTGGACAGCGCTTAGGCAAAAACATTCAGTACTTC. The genes are TRBV7-9 and TRBJ2-4; D is perhaps TRBD1 (6 bases). Germline V lookup: CDR1 SEHNR, CDR2 FQNEAQ (reference sequence). V was clipped by 5 bases and J by 3 bases, with 17 bases between them. CDR3 length: 16 residues.

The chain employs TRBV29-1 and TRBJ2-7; TRBD2 is a possible D gene (5 bases). From germline, CDR1 is SQVTM and CDR2 ANQGSEA. V was trimmed by 7 bases and J by 5 bases, leaving 15 bases between them. CDR3 length: 12 residues. CDR3 nucleotides: TGCAGCGGATTGGAGGTGGGAAACGAGCAGTACTTC. As protein: CSGLEVGNEQYF.

On this clone: In the same sample, other DNA sequences code for this CDR3. This rearrangement joins TRBV5-4 to TRBJ2-7; TRBD2 agrees at 11 bases. Trimming at V came to 5 bases and at J to 2 bases, leaving 6 bases not matched to a gene. This CDR3 region has 15 residues. From germline, CDR1 is SGHNT and CDR2 YYREEE (reference sequence). The CDR3 DNA sequence: TGTGCCAGCAGTTCCGGACTAGCGGGCGCCTACGAGCAGTACTTC. Its translation: CASSSGLAGAYEQYF. The variable domain in full, completed from reference TRBV5-4 and TRBJ2-7, reads ETGVTQSPTHLIKTRGQQVTLRCSSQSGHNTVSWYQQALGQGPQFIFQYYREEENGRGNFPPRFSGLQFPNYSSELNVNALELDDSALYLCASSSGLAGAYEQYFGPGTRLTVT.

The V call is TRBV4-1, the J call TRBJ2-2; 10 bases are a match to TRBD2. CDR3 length: 16 residues. Germline V CDR1 and CDR2: MGHRA, YSYEKL. Unmatched junction bases numbered 6, after V lost 3 bases and J lost 5 bases. CDR3 protein: CASSQVSSGRTGELFF. For the CDR3, the DNA is TGCGCCAGCAGCCAGGTTTCTAGCGGGAGAACCGGGGAGCTGTTTTTT.

This rearrangement joins TRBV27 to TRBJ2-1, with D possibly being TRBD2 (5 bases). Germline CDR1 reads MNHEY; CDR2 reads SMNVEV (reference sequence). V was cut by 5 bases and J by 0 bases, with 26 bases left in between. The CDR3 sequence is 20 residues long. Here the CDR3 reads CASSETRDLPLLSSYNEQFF. DNA for the CDR3: TGTGCCAGCAGTGAAACCCGGGATCTCCCTCTTCTTAGCTCCTACAATGAGCAGTTCTTC.